These 28 T cell receptor beta chains were sequenced from one sample in a study of Graves' ophthalmopathy and Graves' hyperthyroidism. The study amplified TCR beta CDR3 regions using RNA transcripts. RT-PCR with HTBI primers came first, then second-round multiplex PCR. TCRdb analysed the multiplex PCR reads with MiXCR anew, one entry per CDR3 protein. The table includes approximately 210,000 distinct CDR3 sequences, roughly 27% detected once. The sequencing sample was made of peripheral blood. The receptors were sampled from a man between 50 and 59 years old with Graves' ophthalmopathy.

The J gene is TRBJ1-1, the V gene TRBV27; possibly TRBD1 for D (5 bases). The V end was cut by 7 bases, the J end by 1 base, with 25 bases between. Germline-derived CDR1 and CDR2 are MNHEY and SMNVEV (reference sequence). CDR3 size: 18 residues. This CDR3 reads CASNPAGLFGARNTEAFF. In DNA form, the CDR3 reads TGTGCCAGCAATCCCGCAGGCCTTTTTGGGGCCCGGAACACTGAAGCTTTCTTT.

At least ten counts were recorded for this clonotype. This chain uses TRBV6-1 with TRBJ2-1; 9 bases align to TRBD2. Losses at the gene ends were 3 bases for V and 4 bases for J; bases not matched to a gene: 19. Germline CDR1 reads MNHNS; CDR2 reads SASEGT. The CDR3 spans 20 residues. Here the CDR3 DNA reads TGTGCCAGCAGTGAGGGAGGACGTTACCGGAGGACTAGCGTTTACAATGAGCAGTTCTTC. It yields the protein CASSEGGRYRRTSVYNEQFF.

The sample holds many counts of this clonotype. The rearrangement uses TRBV6-5 and TRBJ1-1, with D tentatively TRBD1 (5 bases). V lost 7 bases and J 5 bases, leaving 20 bases between the germline ends. The CDR3 has 15 residues. Per germline, CDR1 MNHEY and CDR2 SVGAGI. CDR3 region: CASNPGAQGQTEAFF. In nucleotides, the CDR3 is TGTGCCAGCAACCCCGGGGCGCAAGGTCAGACTGAAGCTTTCTTT.

This clonotype was observed many times. The CDR3 spells CASSLTGPYEQYF. The CDR3 DNA reads TGTGCCAGCAGTTTGACAGGGCCCTACGAGCAGTACTTC. The chain combines TRBV28 with TRBJ2-7; 7 bases fit TRBD1. The CDR3 consists of 13 residues. CDR1 is MDHEN and CDR2 is SYDVKM in the germline V gene. The ends lost 3 bases at V and 2 bases at J; junction bases unmatched: 1.

This clonotype came up many times. The chain recombines TRBV7-2 with TRBJ1-5, with 7 bases fitting TRBD1. J lost 1 base, V lost 5 bases, and 5 bases had no gene match. Germline CDR1 is SGHTA and CDR2 is FQGNSA. The length of the CDR3 is 15 residues. DNA of the CDR3: TGTGCCAGCAGCCCTCGACAGGGAAGCAATCAGCCCCAGCATTTT. Protein: CASSPRQGSNQPQHF.

This clonotype was counted many times. CDR3 amino acids: CSVWMNTEAFF. Written as DNA, the CDR3 is TGCAGCGTTTGGATGAACACTGAAGCTTTCTTT. The genes are TRBV29-1 and TRBJ1-1; D unresolved. The length of the CDR3 is 11 residues. Germline CDR1 is SQVTM and CDR2 is ANQGSEA. The V gene lost 5 bases and the J gene lost 0 bases, with 4 bases spanning the gap.

This rearrangement joins TRBV7-2 to TRBJ2-5, with D possibly being TRBD1 or TRBD2 (5 bases each). This CDR3 is built from 16 residues. Germline CDR1 reads SGHTA; CDR2 reads FQGNSA. Trimming took off 3 bases at V and 1 base at J, with 15 bases between the two ends. CDR3 coding DNA: TGTGCCAGCAGCTTGGGTGGATATGGGGGCCAAGAGACCCAGTACTTC. It is translated as CASSLGGYGGQETQYF.

This clonotype was detected ten times or more. J is TRBJ1-2 and V is TRBV19; TRBD1 is a possible D gene (6 bases). V was trimmed by 5 bases and J by 7 bases, leaving 14 bases between them. The length of the CDR3 is 13 residues. CDR1 and CDR2 from the germline V gene are LNHDA and SQIVND (reference sequence). In DNA form, the CDR3 reads TGTGCCAGTAGTCCGGCCAGGGGAGGTGGCTACACCTTC. This gives the protein CASSPARGGGYTF.

This clonotype has at least ten counts. V gene TRBV6-1 combines with J gene TRBJ1-5; maybe TRBD1 (6 bases). Germline CDR1 MNHNS, CDR2 SASEGT. V lost 3 bases and J 7 bases, leaving 13 bases between the germline ends. The CDR3 is 14 residues long. DNA of the CDR3: TGTGCCAGCAGTGATCTACAGGGAGTCCAGCCCCAGCATTTT. Translating it yields CASSDLQGVQPQHF.

This clonotype was picked up one time. This chain joins TRBV6-1 and TRBJ1-2, with 10 nucleotides matching TRBD1. CDR1 MNHNS and CDR2 SASEGT come from the germline V gene. The CDR3 contains 14 residues. Trimming cost V 6 bases and J 2 bases; bases outside gene matches: 3. The DNA of the CDR3 is TGTGCCAGCAGACCGGGACAGGGGAACTATGGCTACACCTTC. Its translation: CASRPGQGNYGYTF.

This clonotype appeared many times. A junction end diverges from the germline sequence, so it may reflect a read error. The gene calls are TRBV7-9 and TRBJ1-1; tentatively, D is TRBD1 (5 bases). Germline-derived CDR1 and CDR2 are SEHNR and FQNEAQ (reference sequence). The CDR3 extends over 11 amino acids. CDR3 sequence reads: CASSSILGTAF. As DNA, the CDR3 is TGTGCCAGCAGCTCAATCCTGGGGACGGCCTTT.

This clonotype was seen more than once but under ten times. This rearrangement joins TRBV18 to TRBJ2-3; the match to TRBD2 covers 10 bases. This CDR3 contains 17 residues. Trimming removed 5 bases from V and 0 bases from J; junction bases left unmatched: 8. Per the germline V gene, CDR1 is KGHSH and CDR2 is LQKENI. CDR3 in amino acids: CASSRTSGESSTDTQYF. The CDR3 nucleotides read TGTGCCAGCTCAAGGACTAGCGGAGAGTCTAGCACAGATACGCAGTATTTT.

This clonotype was seen many times. The chain carries TRBV28 and TRBJ1-5, with a weak D call TRBD1 (5 bases). The germline V gene encodes CDR1 MDHEN and CDR2 SYDVKM. The V end was cut by 5 bases, the J end by 6 bases, with 14 bases between. CDR3 length equals 14 residues. CDR3 in amino acids: CASSTGTAGQPQHF. As DNA, the CDR3 is TGTGCCAGCAGTACCGGGACCGCGGGTCAGCCCCAGCATTTT.

This clonotype was picked up many times. Possible read error: a much larger clone is one base away. The chain joins TRBV2 to TRBJ1-6; D not resolved. Trimming removed 8 bases at V and 4 bases at J, with 9 bases between. This CDR3 spans 13 amino acids. Germline V gene data show CDR1 as SNHLY and CDR2 as FYNNEI. The CDR3 DNA reads TGTGCCAGCTGGGCAGATTATAATTCACCCCTCCACTTT. Translation gives CASWADYNSPLHF.

The chain combines TRBV15 with TRBJ2-7; D is unresolved. The CDR3 is 13 residues long. Germline V gives CDR1 LNHNV, CDR2 YYDKDF (reference sequence). V was cut by 0 bases and J by 4 bases, with 7 bases left in between. For the CDR3, the DNA is TGTGCCACCAGCAGAGATGTAAGTTACGAGCAGTACTTC. Translated, it gives CATSRDVSYEQYF.

The V and J genes are TRBV29-1 and TRBJ1-5, with D tentatively TRBD1 (5 bases). The CDR3 runs to 13 residues. Germline V lookup: CDR1 SQVTM, CDR2 ANQGSEA. V lost 4 bases to trimming and J lost 5 bases, with 12 bases between them. The DNA for the CDR3 is TGCAGCGTTGTTGACAGTTATGATCAGCCCCAGCATTTT. Encoded protein: CSVVDSYDQPQHF.

This clonotype was seen repeatedly, ten times or more. The chain recombines TRBV3-1 with TRBJ2-6; the D gene is possibly TRBD1 (5 bases). V was clipped by 2 bases and J by 0 bases, with 8 bases between them. Germline assignment: CDR1 LGHDT and CDR2 YNNKEL (reference sequence). The CDR3 is 16 amino acids. CDR3 coding DNA: TGTGCCAGCAGCCAAAGACAGCTCTCTGGGGCCAACGTCCTGACTTTC. Its protein product is CASSQRQLSGANVLTF.

This clonotype was recorded many times. This sequence joins TRBV11-2 and TRBJ2-7; perhaps TRBD2 as D (6 bases). Germline V gene data show CDR1 as SGHAT and CDR2 as FQNNGV. This CDR3 spans 14 amino acids. V dropped 3 bases and J dropped 5 bases, with 14 bases sitting between them. The CDR3 bases are TGTGCCAGCAGCTTCCTAGGAGGGCCACACGAGCAGTACTTC. It yields the protein CASSFLGGPHEQYF.

In its sample, this clonotype was seen many times. V and J are TRBV7-9 and TRBJ2-7; D call uncertain. The V gene's germline CDR1 is SEHNR and CDR2 FQNEAQ (reference sequence). Trimming took 0 bases from V and 3 from J, leaving 9 bases between them. The CDR3 loop spans 14 amino acids. CDR3: CASSLANTDYEQYF. For the CDR3, the DNA is TGTGCCAGCAGCTTAGCAAACACCGACTACGAGCAGTACTTC.

This clonotype was counted many times. The rearrangement links TRBV27 to TRBJ1-2; TRBD1 might be the D (6 bases). The ends were cut back, 5 bases at V and 8 bases at J, with 21 bases in the middle. The CDR3 sequence is 15 residues long. The germline gives CDR1 MNHEY, CDR2 SMNVEV (reference sequence). In DNA, the CDR3 is TGTGCCAGCAGTCCGGGTCTTGGGGGCGTGGAGGGCTACACCTTC. This encodes CASSPGLGGVEGYTF.

The chain recombines TRBV28 with TRBJ2-7; D remains ambiguous. With 7 bases removed from V and 7 bases from J, the gap between germline ends came to 11 bases. The CDR3 has 11 amino acids. The germline V gene has CDR1 MDHEN and CDR2 SYDVKM. This CDR3 reads CASTRKGEQYF. The CDR3, as DNA: TGTGCCAGCACCCGGAAAGGAGAGCAGTACTTC. The full variable domain, with the rest looked up from reference TRBV28 and TRBJ2-7, is DVKVTQSSRYLVKRTGEKVFLECVQDMDHENMFWYRQDPGLGLRLIYFSYDVKMKEKGDIPEGYSVSREKKERFSLILESASTNQTSMYLCASTRKGEQYFGPGTRLTVT.

This clonotype was detected ten times or more. V gene TRBV5-8 combines with J gene TRBJ2-5; 10 positions match TRBD1. Per the germline V gene, CDR1 is SGHTS and CDR2 is YDEGEE. The CDR3 runs to 15 residues. The V and J ends lost 1 base and 5 bases, in that order; junction bases with no gene match: 5. The CDR3, as DNA: TGTGCCAGCAGCTTGAGGACAGGGGGTGTGGAGACCCAGTACTTC. It encodes CASSLRTGGVETQYF.

At least ten counts were recorded for this clonotype. The chain has TRBV30 and TRBJ1-6, with unresolved D. CDR3 length: 15 residues. Trimming cost V 3 bases and J 4 bases, with 13 bases left between them. Germline lookup yields CDR1 GTSNPN and CDR2 SVGIG (reference sequence). The CDR3, as DNA: TGTGCCTGGAGGCGAAGGGAGGGTTATAATTCACCCCTCCACTTT. This translates into CAWRRREGYNSPLHF.

The chain couples TRBV20-1 to TRBJ1-1; TRBD1 is a possible D gene (5 bases). The CDR3 spans 14 residues. Per germline, CDR1 DFQATT and CDR2 SNEGSKA (reference sequence). V lost 6 bases, J lost 3 bases, and 17 bases lay in between. The CDR3 is CSAPMEGTHTEAFF. The DNA for the CDR3 is TGCAGTGCCCCTATGGAGGGGACCCACACTGAAGCTTTCTTT.

The chain joins TRBV28 to TRBJ2-2; D not certain. CDR3 length equals 14 residues. Germline V gene lookup returns CDR1 MDHEN and CDR2 SYDVKM. V dropped 1 base and J dropped 7 bases, with 10 bases sitting between them. CDR3 in DNA: TGTGCCAGCAGTTTATTTCCACCGCACGGGGAGCTGTTTTTT. Translation: CASSLFPPHGELFF.

This clonotype was seen many times. The genes are TRBV6-5 and TRBJ1-2; 8 bases align to TRBD1. The CDR3 runs 15 residues. V lost 1 base and J lost 10; bases outside the gene matches: 11. CDR1 is MNHEY and CDR2 is SVGAGI in the germline V gene. In DNA form, the CDR3 reads TGTGCCAGCAGTTACTTTACAGGGGGGGAGTGGGACTACACCTTC. It is translated as CASSYFTGGEWDYTF.

This clonotype appeared many times. The chain couples TRBV6-5 to TRBJ2-5, with 8 bases lining up with TRBD2. This CDR3 is built from 16 residues. V gave up 2 bases and J gave up 5 bases; unmatched junction bases: 10. Germline-derived CDR1 and CDR2 are MNHEY and SVGAGI. CDR3 bases: TGTGCCAGCAGTTACCTACGGACTAGCAAGGCCGAGACCCAGTACTTC. This sequence encodes CASSYLRTSKAETQYF.

This clonotype was recorded many times. V usage is TRBV15 and J usage is TRBJ1-1; 10 bases map to TRBD1. The V segment lost 3 bases and the J segment 1 base; nucleotides outside the gene matches: 5. In germline, CDR1 is LNHNV, CDR2 YYDKDF (reference sequence). CDR3 size: 16 residues. CDR3 sequence reads: CATSRGGDRGNTEAFF. DNA of the CDR3: TGTGCCACCAGCAGGGGGGGGGACAGGGGGAACACTGAAGCTTTCTTT.